The clone carrying this TCR beta chain was recorded many times. Its antigen is as yet unknown. The source of the sample is a study of T cells in Graves' hyperthyroidism and ophthalmopathy. Study-level results: Blood also held most thyroid clonotypes expanded beyond 0.001.

The CDR3 length is 14 residues. The V end was cut by 8 bases, the J end by 4 bases, with 17 bases between. The CDR3 regions of TCR beta were amplified from RNA transcripts. First-round RT-PCR targeting the TCR CDR3 was performed with the HTBI primer set. One entry per CDR3 protein results from TCRdb running MiXCR on the multiplex PCR reads. The sample lists approximately 600,000 distinct CDR3 sequences, 12% to 15% seen once, with roughly 6.9% in the top ten. Sequencing was done on a sample of blood. The receptor was derived from a woman aged 18-29 years with Graves' ophthalmopathy. The V and J genes are TRBV12-3 or TRBV12-4 and TRBJ1-1; D not certain. CDR3: CASALESGRTEAFF. CDR3 bases: TGTGCCAGCGCACTCGAATCGGGCCGCACTGAAGCTTTCTTT.